The rows below give T cell receptor beta chains drawn from one sample of a study of T cells in Graves' hyperthyroidism and ophthalmopathy. One entry per CDR3 protein, called by TCRdb with MiXCR from the multiplex PCR reads. Of around 300,000 distinct CDR3 sequences in the sample, 10% to 15% were seen once. Sequencing was performed on blood. These receptors were obtained from a woman younger than 45 with Graves' hyperthyroidism that later progressed to Graves' ophthalmopathy. CDR3s include the opening cysteine and the closing phenylalanine or tryptophan. Each record gives: clone size, D gene, V gene, J gene, CDR3 DNA, CDR3 protein. A D gene is named only where the DNA matches it firmly. A row's size may be missing; if present it is once, few, many or a size class.

abundance: few
d_gene: .
v_gene: TRBV29-1
j_gene: TRBJ2-3
CDR3nt: TGCAGCGTTGATATCTGGGAGAGCACAGATACGCAGTATTTT
CDR3aa: CSVDIWESTDTQYF

abundance: .
d_gene: .
v_gene: TRBV20-1
j_gene: TRBJ2-7
CDR3nt: TGCAGTGCTATGAACCACTGGACCGGGACTCTCTCCTACGAGCAGTACTTC
CDR3aa: CSAMNHWTGTLSYEQYF

abundance: .
d_gene: TRBD1
v_gene: TRBV2
j_gene: TRBJ1-5
CDR3nt: TGTGCCAGCAGGGGGGGGACAGAGTGGAATCAGCCCCAGCATTTT
CDR3aa: CASRGGTEWNQPQHF

abundance: .
d_gene: TRBD2
v_gene: TRBV11-2
j_gene: TRBJ2-7
CDR3nt: TGTGCCAGCAGCTCCCGGACTAGCGGGGTGCGGGAGCAGTACTTC
CDR3aa: CASSSRTSGVREQYF

abundance: many
d_gene: .
v_gene: TRBV28
j_gene: TRBJ2-3
CDR3nt: TGTGCCAGCAGGGGGAACAGGGCCTCCACAGATACGCAGTATTTT
CDR3aa: CASRGNRASTDTQYF

abundance: .
d_gene: .
v_gene: TRBV25-1
j_gene: TRBJ1-2
CDR3nt: TGTGCCAGCAGTGATGGGGTCATCTATGGCTACACCTTC
CDR3aa: CASSDGVIYGYTF

abundance: many
d_gene: .
v_gene: TRBV6-2/TRBV6-3
j_gene: TRBJ2-6
CDR3nt: TGTGCCAGCAGTTACGCAGGGGCTGGGGCCAACGTCCTGACTTTC
CDR3aa: CASSYAGAGANVLTF

abundance: many
d_gene: TRBD1
v_gene: TRBV7-3
j_gene: TRBJ2-4
CDR3nt: TGTGCCAGCAGCAATGGACAGGGGGCTCAAGACATTCAGTACTTC
CDR3aa: CASSNGQGAQDIQYF

abundance: many
d_gene: .
v_gene: TRBV7-9
j_gene: TRBJ2-3
CDR3nt: TGTGCCAGCAGCTTAGTCTACGCTGGCGCAGATACGCAGTATTTT
CDR3aa: CASSLVYAGADTQYF

abundance: few
d_gene: TRBD2
v_gene: TRBV5-5
j_gene: TRBJ2-7
CDR3nt: TGTGCCAGCAGCCGTAGGACTAGCGGCTCCTACAATGAGCAGTACTTC
CDR3aa: CASSRRTSGSYNEQYF

abundance: many
d_gene: .
v_gene: TRBV6-1
j_gene: TRBJ1-1
CDR3nt: TGTGCCAGCAGCCCAAGACAGAACACTGAAGCTTTCTTT
CDR3aa: CASSPRQNTEAFF

abundance: .
d_gene: .
v_gene: TRBV20-1
j_gene: TRBJ2-3
CDR3nt: TGCAGTGCCGAGAGGGAGGGGGCAGATACGCAGTATTTT
CDR3aa: CSAEREGADTQYF

abundance: .
d_gene: TRBD2
v_gene: TRBV5-1
j_gene: TRBJ2-1
CDR3nt: TGCGCCAGCAGCTTGATCGCGGGAGGCCTTGGAGTCTACAATGAGCAGTTCTTC
CDR3aa: CASSLIAGGLGVYNEQFF

abundance: many
d_gene: .
v_gene: TRBV29-1
j_gene: TRBJ1-4
CDR3nt: TGCAGCGTTGAAGGGGGGCCTACAGGATCCGGAAAACTGTTTTTT
CDR3aa: CSVEGGPTGSGKLFF

abundance: .
d_gene: .
v_gene: TRBV27
j_gene: TRBJ2-3
CDR3nt: TGTGCCAGCAGTTCCACAGGGCAGGGTGCAGATACGCAGTATTTT
CDR3aa: CASSSTGQGADTQYF

abundance: .
d_gene: .
v_gene: TRBV5-5
j_gene: TRBJ2-1
CDR3nt: TGTGCCAGCAGCTCCCCCCGGAATGAGCAGTTCTTC
CDR3aa: CASSSPRNEQFF

abundance: .
d_gene: .
v_gene: TRBV28
j_gene: TRBJ1-5
CDR3nt: TGTGCCAGCAGCTACCACGGGACCGGGGGGTATCAGCCCCAGCATTTT
CDR3aa: CASSYHGTGGYQPQHF

abundance: many
d_gene: .
v_gene: TRBV7-9
j_gene: TRBJ1-1
CDR3nt: TGTGCCAGCAGCTTAGTAGCAGGGAACACTGAAGCTTTCTTT
CDR3aa: CASSLVAGNTEAFF

abundance: many
d_gene: .
v_gene: TRBV11-2
j_gene: TRBJ2-7
CDR3nt: TGTGCCAGCAGCCCCATCCGACGTCGGGGAACCTACGAGCAGTACTTC
CDR3aa: CASSPIRRRGTYEQYF

abundance: many
d_gene: TRBD2
v_gene: TRBV28
j_gene: TRBJ2-5
CDR3nt: TGTGCCAGCAGTTTCCCCCTCCAATTAGCGGGAGGGCCTGAGAAGACCCAGTACTTC
CDR3aa: CASSFPLQLAGGPEKTQYF

abundance: many
d_gene: .
v_gene: TRBV10-3
j_gene: TRBJ2-2
CDR3nt: TGTGCCATCACCCCCCGGGACAACACCGGGGAGCTGTTTTTT
CDR3aa: CAITPRDNTGELFF

abundance: many
d_gene: .
v_gene: TRBV28
j_gene: TRBJ1-4
CDR3nt: TGTGCCAGCAGTTTATTCCGTGAAAAACTGTTTTTT
CDR3aa: CASSLFREKLFF

abundance: many
d_gene: TRBD1
v_gene: TRBV12-3/TRBV12-4
j_gene: TRBJ2-5
CDR3nt: TGTGCCAGCAGTGACTCCGGGACAGGGGGAGAGACCCAGTACTTC
CDR3aa: CASSDSGTGGETQYF

abundance: many
d_gene: .
v_gene: TRBV28
j_gene: TRBJ2-1
CDR3nt: TGTGCCAGCAGTATCCCGGACTTCCTAGGCTCCTACAATGAGCAGTTCTTC
CDR3aa: CASSIPDFLGSYNEQFF

abundance: many
d_gene: .
v_gene: TRBV20-1
j_gene: TRBJ1-1
CDR3nt: TGCAGTGCTAGAAAAGGGACTGGGGACACTGAAGCTTTCTTT
CDR3aa: CSARKGTGDTEAFF

abundance: many
d_gene: .
v_gene: TRBV27
j_gene: TRBJ1-1
CDR3nt: TGTGCCACCTCACTAGGGGGGAGGACTGAAGCTTTCTTT
CDR3aa: CATSLGGRTEAFF

abundance: many
d_gene: TRBD2
v_gene: TRBV20-1
j_gene: TRBJ2-1
CDR3nt: TGCAGTGCTGGACTAGCGGGCGGCGATGAGCAGTTCTTC
CDR3aa: CSAGLAGGDEQFF

abundance: many
d_gene: .
v_gene: TRBV3-1
j_gene: TRBJ2-1
CDR3nt: TGTGCCAGCAGCCAAGAGTGGAGCTCCTACAATGAGCAGTTCTTC
CDR3aa: CASSQEWSSYNEQFF

abundance: many
d_gene: .
v_gene: TRBV11-1
j_gene: TRBJ2-1
CDR3nt: TGTGCCAGCAGCTTAGCCGGGAGTAGTGGCAATGAGCAGTTCTTC
CDR3aa: CASSLAGSSGNEQFF

abundance: many
d_gene: TRBD1
v_gene: TRBV6-1
j_gene: TRBJ1-4
CDR3nt: TGTGCCAGCAGTTACCTGGGGACAGGGGATGAAAAACTGTTTTTT
CDR3aa: CASSYLGTGDEKLFF

abundance: many
d_gene: TRBD1
v_gene: TRBV7-6
j_gene: TRBJ2-5
CDR3nt: TGTGCCAGCAGCTTAGAGACAGGGCGAGACGAGACCCAGTACTTC
CDR3aa: CASSLETGRDETQYF

abundance: many
d_gene: TRBD2
v_gene: TRBV7-9
j_gene: TRBJ2-3
CDR3nt: TGTGCCAGCAGCTTACGGGGAGGGGAGGATACGCAGTATTTT
CDR3aa: CASSLRGGEDTQYF

abundance: many
d_gene: TRBD2
v_gene: TRBV3-1
j_gene: TRBJ2-1
CDR3nt: TGTGCCAGCAGCCAAAGTACTAGCGGGAGGACCTTCAATGAGCAGTTCTTC
CDR3aa: CASSQSTSGRTFNEQFF

abundance: .
d_gene: .
v_gene: TRBV20-1
j_gene: TRBJ1-2
CDR3nt: TGCAGTGCTAGAGATCCGCCAGGGTTTGGCTACACCTTC
CDR3aa: CSARDPPGFGYTF

abundance: .
d_gene: TRBD2
v_gene: TRBV9
j_gene: TRBJ2-1
CDR3nt: TGTGCCAGCAGCGTAGGAAGCGAGAGCGGGAGATCCTACAATGAGCAGTTCTTC
CDR3aa: CASSVGSESGRSYNEQFF

abundance: many
d_gene: TRBD2
v_gene: TRBV27
j_gene: TRBJ2-5
CDR3nt: TGTGCCAGCAGTTTAGGGCCGGGACTAGCGGGAGGAGAGACCCAGTACTTC
CDR3aa: CASSLGPGLAGGETQYF

abundance: .
d_gene: .
v_gene: TRBV20-1
j_gene: TRBJ1-3
CDR3nt: TGCAGTGCTAGAGATATTACCCGCTCTGGAAACACCATATATTTT
CDR3aa: CSARDITRSGNTIYF

abundance: many
d_gene: .
v_gene: TRBV19
j_gene: TRBJ1-2
CDR3nt: TGTGCCAGTAGTATTATCCCCCTCGCTCGCCGGAAGGGCCCTAGCTATGGCTACACCTTC
CDR3aa: CASSIIPLARRKGPSYGYTF

abundance: many
d_gene: .
v_gene: TRBV24-1
j_gene: TRBJ1-5
CDR3nt: TGTGCCACCAGTGTGGCCGGCAATCAGCCCCAGCATTTT
CDR3aa: CATSVAGNQPQHF

abundance: many
d_gene: .
v_gene: TRBV7-2
j_gene: TRBJ1-1
CDR3nt: TGTGCCAGCAGCTTAGATCGGGGCATAGAAGCTTTCTTT
CDR3aa: CASSLDRGIEAFF

abundance: many
d_gene: .
v_gene: TRBV6-2/TRBV6-3
j_gene: TRBJ1-1
CDR3nt: TGTGCCAGCAGTTACGCCTTCGGGTCAGTGAACACTGAAGCTTTCTTT
CDR3aa: CASSYAFGSVNTEAFF

abundance: many
d_gene: TRBD2
v_gene: TRBV7-9
j_gene: TRBJ2-4
CDR3nt: TGTGCCAGCAGCCCGGATGGACTAGCGGGAGGAAGAGCCAAAAACATTCAGTACTTC
CDR3aa: CASSPDGLAGGRAKNIQYF

abundance: .
d_gene: TRBD2
v_gene: TRBV4-3
j_gene: TRBJ2-1
CDR3nt: TGCGCCAGCAGCCCTATGACCGCGGGGGAGTACAATGAGCAGTTCTTC
CDR3aa: CASSPMTAGEYNEQFF

abundance: many
d_gene: .
v_gene: TRBV30
j_gene: TRBJ2-7
CDR3nt: TGTGCCTGGAGGCTCTCCGGGGACGAGCAGTACTTC
CDR3aa: CAWRLSGDEQYF

abundance: .
d_gene: TRBD2
v_gene: TRBV10-2
j_gene: TRBJ2-1
CDR3nt: TGCGCCGCGGGGGGTAGTCCCTACAATGAGCAGTTCTTC
CDR3aa: CAAGGSPYNEQFF

abundance: many
d_gene: .
v_gene: TRBV7-8
j_gene: TRBJ2-3
CDR3nt: TGTGCCAGCAGCCCATCACGACTAAGGCCAGATACGCAGTATTTT
CDR3aa: CASSPSRLRPDTQYF

abundance: .
d_gene: TRBD1
v_gene: TRBV29-1
j_gene: TRBJ1-2
CDR3nt: TGCAGCGTAGGGACAGGGGGTTTTGGCTACACCTTC
CDR3aa: CSVGTGGFGYTF

abundance: many
d_gene: TRBD1
v_gene: TRBV2
j_gene: TRBJ2-7
CDR3nt: TGTGCCAGGGGGTTGGGACAGGGGAACTACGAGCAGTACTTC
CDR3aa: CARGLGQGNYEQYF

abundance: many
d_gene: TRBD2
v_gene: TRBV7-9
j_gene: TRBJ2-1
CDR3nt: TGTGCCAGCAGCTCGGGACTAGCGGGAGGAAATGAGCAGTTCTTC
CDR3aa: CASSSGLAGGNEQFF

abundance: .
d_gene: .
v_gene: TRBV29-1
j_gene: TRBJ1-1
CDR3nt: TGCAGCGTTGAAGATCGAGGGATGATGAACACTGAAGCTTTCTTT
CDR3aa: CSVEDRGMMNTEAFF

abundance: many
d_gene: .
v_gene: TRBV30
j_gene: TRBJ2-3
CDR3nt: TGTGCCTGGACGACCGGAGGCTTAACAGATACGCAGTATTTT
CDR3aa: CAWTTGGLTDTQYF

abundance: few
d_gene: .
v_gene: TRBV4-1
j_gene: TRBJ2-3
CDR3nt: TGCGCCAGCAGCCAAGATTCGATCGGGAGCGCCACAGATACGCAGTATTTT
CDR3aa: CASSQDSIGSATDTQYF